This T cell receptor beta chain was sequenced for a study of breast tumors, draining lymph nodes, adjacent tissues. Trimming cost V 0 bases and J 4 bases, with 13 bases left between them. The CDR3 is 15 amino acids. From germline, CDR1 is SGDLS and CDR2 YYNGEE. This clonotype was observed at least ten times. Its target is unknown. TCRdb re-called the multiplex PCR reads through MiXCR, storing one row per CDR3 protein. This table holds 150,000 to 200,000 distinct CDR3 sequences, approximately 33% found once. Study outcomes and limitations: Tumor TCR diversity was below lymph nodes but above nontumor tissue.

Axillary draining lymph nodes of breast cancer patients supplied the node samples. The V and J genes are TRBV9 and TRBJ2-5; D might be TRBD2 (6 bases). The specimen sequenced was axillary lymph node tissue. This TCR was recovered from a female donor with breast cancer. Some clones in this sample may be carry-over from other donors' samples. In DNA form, the CDR3 reads TGTGCCAGCAGCGTAGGATGGGCGGGGACAGAGACCCAGTACTTC. Protein sequence: CASSVGWAGTETQYF.